One sample yielded the 15 T cell receptor beta chains listed below, sequenced in a study of Ad26.COV2.S vaccination and SARS-CoV-2 variants. Profiled with immunoSEQ multiplex PCR; TCRdb holds only in-frame clones, not every one. Among some 250,000 clones, around nine tenths were seen once, and the ten largest hold roughly 10%. Sample treatment: about 20 received Ad26.COV2.S at low or high dose, single or two shots; about 5 received placebo; per-sample allocation not given. It was on day 63 after the first vaccine or placebo injection that samples were taken. Sequences were derived from peripheral blood, sampled in a trial of Ad26.COV2.S vaccine versus placebo. These receptors were collected from a person between 18 and 60 years old who received the Ad26.COV2.S COVID-19 vaccine or a placebo.

J is TRBJ2-6 and V is TRBV4-3; D not resolved. Germline assignment: CDR1 LGHNA and CDR2 YSLEER. Deletions cut 0 bases from V and 4 bases from J, with 10 bases between. This CDR3 is built from 16 residues. The CDR3: CASSQDLGWGANVLTF. CDR3 in DNA: TGCGCCAGCAGCCAAGATTTAGGGTGGGGGGCCAACGTCCTGACTTTC.

The V and J genes are TRBV18 and TRBJ1-1; no clear D. The V end lost 3 bases, the J end lost 4 bases, and 9 bases lay between the germline ends. CDR1 is KGHSH, CDR2 LQKENI, per germline. The CDR3 totals 13 residues. DNA for the CDR3: TGTGCCAGCTCACCCATCCGGGGCACTGAAGCTTTCTTT. This translates into CASSPIRGTEAFF. Supplemented by reference TRBV18 and TRBJ1-1, the full variable domain reads NAGVMQNPRHLVRRRGQEARLRCSPMKGHSHVYWYRQLPEEGLKFMVYLQKENIIDESGMPKERFSAEFPKEGPSILRIQQVVRGDSAAYFCASSPIRGTEAFFGQGTRLTVV.

This clone was detected only once. The CDR3 nucleotides are TGTGCCAGCAGCCAAGTGACAGAGCCCTACGAGCAGTACTTC. It codes for CASSQVTEPYEQYF. The chain has TRBV4-2 and TRBJ2-7, with a weak D call TRBD1 (5 bases). Trimming removed 1 base at V and 2 bases at J, with 9 bases between. The CDR3 runs 14 residues. Germline V lookup: CDR1 LGHNA, CDR2 YNFKEQ.

This clone has ten or more counts. The chain combines TRBV6-2 or TRBV6-3 with TRBJ2-7; 10 bases map to TRBD1. This CDR3 region has 16 residues. The J segment lost 3 bases and the V segment lost 0 bases, leaving 5 bases of the junction unmatched. The germline CDR1 and CDR2 sequences are MNHEY and SVGEGT. The DNA of the CDR3 is TGTGCCAGCAGTTACTCGGGACAGGGGCCGAACTACGAGCAGTACTTC. Protein product: CASSYSGQGPNYEQYF.

The gene calls are TRBV4-2 and TRBJ2-3, with D unclear. The CDR3 extends over 20 amino acids. Germline CDR1 LGHNA, CDR2 YNFKEQ. The V end was cut by 0 bases, the J end by 1 base, with 23 bases between. The CDR3 spells CASSQELQKGSALRTDTQYF. CDR3 sequence (DNA): TGTGCCAGCAGCCAAGAACTCCAAAAAGGCTCAGCGTTGCGCACAGATACGCAGTATTTT.

The chain links TRBV6-6 to TRBJ1-1; D is perhaps TRBD1 (6 bases). V was pared by 11 bases and J by 0 bases, with 13 bases between. Germline V gives CDR1 MNHNY, CDR2 SVGAGI (reference sequence). The CDR3 consists of 13 residues. This CDR3 is CAVEGGMNTEAFF. The CDR3 nucleotides read TGTGCCGTCGAGGGGGGGATGAACACTGAAGCTTTCTTT.

The chain joins TRBV3-1 (or the pseudogene TRBV3-2) to TRBJ1-2; D unresolved. CDR3 length: 13 amino acids. Trimming removed 1 base from V and 5 bases from J, with 8 bases in between. Per the germline V gene, CDR1 is LGHDT and CDR2 is YNNKEL (reference sequence). Here the CDR3 reads CASSQGGLYGYTF. CDR3 coding DNA: TGTGCCAGCAGCCAAGGGGGTCTTTATGGCTACACCTTC.

The V and J genes are TRBV5-5 and TRBJ1-1, with D perhaps matching TRBD1 (6 bases). The germline V and J ends were trimmed by 4 bases and 5 bases, with 15 bases remaining between them. CDR1 SGHKS and CDR2 YYEKEE come from the germline V gene (reference sequence). The CDR3 loop spans 14 amino acids. CDR3 residues: CASSPRWGRTEAFF. CDR3 nucleotide sequence: TGTGCCAGCAGCCCGAGGTGGGGGCGGACTGAAGCTTTCTTT.

V and J are TRBV5-1 and TRBJ1-2; D perhaps matches TRBD1 (5 bases). This CDR3 has 18 residues. V was trimmed by 3 bases and J by 4 bases, leaving 25 bases between them. CDR1 SGHRS and CDR2 YFSETQ come from the germline V gene. The CDR3 DNA follows: TGCGCCAGCAGCTCGGCCTGGGACGGACTTTTACCGAGCTATGGCTACACCTTC. Amino acids: CASSSAWDGLLPSYGYTF.

This clone was picked up one time. The chain couples TRBV5-1 to TRBJ2-1; 10 bases align to TRBD2. Germline CDR1 and CDR2: SGHRS and YFSETQ. V shed 3 bases, J shed 8 bases, and the junction held 8 bases outside the gene matches. The CDR3 length is 15 residues. For the CDR3, the DNA is TGCGCCAGCAGCTCGGGACTAGCGCGGGGAGATGAGCAGTTCTTC. Translating it yields CASSSGLARGDEQFF.

There are a few counts of this clone. The CDR3 spells CASSHVHSDASYNEQFF. CDR3 DNA sequence: TGTGCCAGCAGCCATGTCCACTCGGACGCGTCCTACAATGAGCAGTTCTTC. V and J are TRBV14 and TRBJ2-1; D unresolved. The CDR3 length is 17 residues. From germline, CDR1 is SGHDN and CDR2 FVKESK. Trimming cost V 3 bases and J 1 base, with 16 bases left between them.

The count of this clone is one. The junction shows a germline mismatch at one end, possibly a read error. The chain links TRBV4-3 to TRBJ2-7, with TRBD1 as a possible D gene (7 bases). The V gene's germline CDR1 is LGHNA and CDR2 YSLEER. CDR3 length equals 14 residues. The CDR3 region has the DNA TGCGCCAGCAGCCAAGGAGGAGGGGGCTACGAACAGTACTTC. It translates to CASSQGGGGYEQYF.

The V call is TRBV19, the J call TRBJ1-5; 7 nucleotides agree with TRBD1. With 1 base clipped from V and 0 bases from J, the junction kept 3 bases outside the gene matches. CDR3 length: 16 residues. The germline V gene encodes CDR1 LNHDA and CDR2 SQIVND (reference sequence). This CDR3 is CASSIAGTVSNQPQHF. CDR3 nucleotides: TGTGCCAGTAGTATAGCCGGGACAGTTAGCAATCAGCCCCAGCATTTT.

This clone was seen repeatedly, ten times or more. This rearrangement joins TRBV28 to TRBJ1-4, with D possibly matching TRBD1 (5 bases). Germline CDR1 MDHEN, CDR2 SYDVKM. Trimming left V 3 bases short and J 4 bases short, with 15 bases between. This CDR3 has 16 amino acids. This chain's CDR3 is CASSFHTGTVNEKLFF. The DNA of the CDR3 is TGTGCCAGCAGTTTCCATACCGGGACCGTTAATGAAAAACTGTTTTTT.

The chain is built from TRBV5-4 and TRBJ2-7, with TRBD2 identical over 9 bases. The CDR3 contains 16 residues. Germline CDR1 is SGHNT and CDR2 is YYREEE (reference sequence). V shed 1 base and J 5 bases; nucleotides not matched to a gene: 10. The CDR3 DNA reads TGTGCCAGCAGCTTGCTACCGGGACTAGCTCTCGACGAGCAGTACTTC. Its translation is CASSLLPGLALDEQYF.